These 25 T cell receptor beta chains were all obtained from the same sample, sequenced in a study of blood T cell repertoires in COVID-19. Here immunoSEQ multiplex PCR was the method, and the copy in TCRdb shows in-frame clones only, minus some. Counted here are under 300,000 clones, roughly 82% occurring once; the ten biggest clones make up 4.9%. Material: peripheral blood. All receptors come from an elderly woman with active or convalescent COVID-19.

This rearrangement joins TRBV28 to TRBJ1-6; 7 bases fit TRBD1. V shed 3 bases and J 5 bases; nucleotides not matched to a gene: 10. Looked up from germline, CDR1 is MDHEN and CDR2 is SYDVKM. There are 17 residues in the CDR3. The CDR3 reads CASSFFRWGTDNSPLHF. The CDR3 bases are TGTGCCAGCAGTTTCTTTAGGTGGGGGACAGATAATTCACCCCTCCACTTT.

The V gene is TRBV29-1, the J gene TRBJ1-1; no clear D gene. The germline V and J ends were trimmed by 3 bases and 1 base, with 9 bases remaining between them. This CDR3 has 13 residues. Germline V gives CDR1 SQVTM, CDR2 ANQGSEA. The chain's CDR3 is CSVDRNTNTEAFF. CDR3 DNA: TGCAGCGTTGACAGAAATACGAACACTGAAGCTTTCTTT.

J is TRBJ2-7 and V is TRBV10-3; TRBD1 aligns across 7 bases. V shed 6 bases and J 2 bases; nucleotides not matched to a gene: 7. Germline loops: CDR1 ENHRY, CDR2 SYGVKD. This CDR3 is 14 amino acids long. The CDR3 DNA reads TGTGCCATCAGCCGGACAGGTTCCACCTACGAGCAGTACTTC. Translating it yields CAISRTGSTYEQYF.

J is TRBJ2-7 and V is TRBV15; 14 bases map to TRBD2. The J segment lost 5 bases and the V segment lost 3 bases, leaving 9 bases of the junction unmatched. CDR1 and CDR2 from the germline V gene are LNHNV and YYDKDF (reference sequence). This CDR3 contains 17 residues. CDR3 DNA sequence: TGTGCCACCAGCAGGACTAGCGGGGGGGCCGGCGAAAACGAGCAGTACTTC. This gives the protein CATSRTSGGAGENEQYF.

This rearrangement joins TRBV5-1 to TRBJ1-2; possibly TRBD1 for D (5 bases). Germline V lookup: CDR1 SGHRS, CDR2 YFSETQ. This CDR3 region has 15 residues. The V gene lost 4 bases and the J gene lost 8 bases, with 21 bases spanning the gap. CDR3 in amino acids: CASSLDNDPLIGYTF. The CDR3 region has the DNA TGCGCCAGCAGCCTGGACAATGATCCTCTTATCGGCTACACCTTC.

The chain joins TRBV21-1 to TRBJ1-3; TRBD1 reflects the table's D call only, with no check against the DNA. TRBV21-1 counts as a pseudogene. CDR3 length: 16 residues. CDR3 residues: CASSKVSGGSGNTIYF. CDR3 in DNA: TGTGCCAGCAGCAAAGTCTCAGGGGGCTCTGGAAACACCATATATTTT.

The rearrangement uses TRBV7-9 and TRBJ2-5; no clear D gene. The germline gives CDR1 SEHNR, CDR2 FQNEAQ (reference sequence). V lost 2 bases and J lost 5, with 9 bases in between. The CDR3 has 13 residues. The CDR3 bases are TGTGCCAGCAGCTTATTGGTACGGGAGACCCAGTACTTC. This encodes CASSLLVRETQYF.

The chain uses TRBV28 and TRBJ1-3; TRBD1 matches at 8 bases. CDR1 and CDR2 from the germline V gene are MDHEN and SYDVKM. This CDR3 region has 15 residues. V shed 4 bases and J 3 bases; nucleotides not matched to a gene: 5. The CDR3 DNA reads TGTGCCAGCAGTTCCGGACAGGGCCATGGAAACACCATATATTTT. This translates into CASSSGQGHGNTIYF.

This chain uses TRBV6-1 with TRBJ1-1, with a tentative D call TRBD1 (6 bases). Germline CDR1 and CDR2: MNHNS and SASEGT. The V and J ends lost 2 bases and 12 bases respectively, with 19 bases between them. This CDR3 has 14 residues. The CDR3 DNA follows: TGTGCCAGCAGTGAACTTGGGGGGGCATTAGTAACTTTCTTT. It is translated as CASSELGGALVTFF.

The rearrangement uses TRBV7-2 and TRBJ1-4; no clear D. The CDR3 length is 15 residues. V was cut by 1 base and J by 8 bases, with 14 bases left in between. Germline V gene sequence: CDR1 SGHTA, CDR2 FQGNSA. In nucleotides, the CDR3 is TGTGCCAGCAGCTTAGTCCTTGTGACTGGGGAAAAACTGTTTTTT. This encodes CASSLVLVTGEKLFF.

This chain connects TRBV7-6 to TRBJ1-4, with D perhaps TRBD1 (5 bases). The CDR3 spans 14 residues. V lost 1 base and J lost 8, with 11 bases in between. The germline V gene encodes CDR1 SGHVS and CDR2 FNYEAQ. The CDR3, as DNA: TGTGCCAGCAGCTTAGGCGGCAGGGAAGAAAAACTGTTTTTT. It codes for CASSLGGREEKLFF.

This clone occurred a few times. This chain uses TRBV3-1 (or the pseudogene TRBV3-2) with TRBJ1-2; TRBD1 matches 8 bases. The CDR3 length is 13 residues. The V and J ends lost 1 base and 8 bases, in that order; junction bases with no gene match: 3. Germline V gene data show CDR1 as LGHDT and CDR2 as YNNKEL (reference sequence). Here the CDR3 DNA reads TGTGCCAGCAGCCAAGCAGGGGGCGGCGGCTACACCTTC. Encoded protein: CASSQAGGGGYTF.

The V gene is TRBV3-1 (or the pseudogene TRBV3-2), the J gene TRBJ2-7; D possibly corresponds to TRBD2 (7 bases). CDR3 length: 15 residues. Germline loops: CDR1 LGHDT, CDR2 YNNKEL (reference sequence). The V end lost 3 bases, the J end lost 2 bases, and 14 bases lay between the germline ends. CDR3: CASSHGGPTPYEQYF. In DNA form, the CDR3 reads TGTGCCAGCAGCCACGGGGGGCCTACCCCCTACGAGCAGTACTTC.

The chain uses TRBV24-1 and TRBJ1-2; 12 nucleotides line up with TRBD1. Germline CDR1 KGHDR, CDR2 SFDVKD. With V trimmed by 3 bases and J by 7 bases, 5 bases remained unmatched. The CDR3 has 15 amino acids. The CDR3 DNA follows: TGTGCCACCAGTGATGATGGGACAGGGGGCCGTGGCTACACCTTC. This codes for CATSDDGTGGRGYTF.

The V call is TRBV5-4, the J call TRBJ2-5; D possibly corresponds to TRBD1 (5 bases). This CDR3 region has 16 residues. Germline V CDR1 and CDR2: SGHNT, YYREEE (reference sequence). Trimming took off 2 bases at V and 1 base at J, with 15 bases between the two ends. DNA for the CDR3: TGTGCCAGCAGCTTTTCCCCAGGGCGAAGCCAAGAGACCCAGTACTTC. It translates to CASSFSPGRSQETQYF.

Here the CDR3 reads CASAGTYEKLFF. DNA for the CDR3: TGTGCCAGCGCCGGGACATATGAAAAACTGTTTTTT. The chain links TRBV2 to TRBJ1-4; D is perhaps TRBD1 (6 bases). There are 12 residues in the CDR3. The germline gives CDR1 SNHLY, CDR2 FYNNEI. V gave up 8 bases and J gave up 6 bases, with 10 bases separating them.

V is TRBV18 and J is TRBJ2-7; the D gene is possibly TRBD1 (7 bases). V lost 4 bases to trimming and J lost 7 bases, with 20 bases between them. The CDR3 is 15 amino acids. Germline lookup yields CDR1 KGHSH and CDR2 LQKENI. For the CDR3, the DNA is TGTGCCAGCTCACTGACTTCCCCGCAGGGGGGAGAGCAGTACTTC. Encoded protein: CASSLTSPQGGEQYF.

This clone occurred once. V and J are TRBV19 and TRBJ2-3, with 13 bases matching TRBD2. Germline CDR1 is LNHDA and CDR2 is SQIVND (reference sequence). The CDR3 loop spans 15 amino acids. J lost 2 bases, V lost 8 bases, and 4 bases had no gene match. CDR3 region: CASRTSGGLTDTQYF. The CDR3 DNA reads as TGTGCCAGTCGGACTAGCGGGGGTCTCACAGATACGCAGTATTTT.

The V call is TRBV10-3, the J call TRBJ2-7, with 7 bases aligning to TRBD1. The CDR3 length is 14 residues. Trimming at V came to 4 bases and at J to 0 bases, leaving 3 bases not matched to a gene. CDR1 is ENHRY and CDR2 is SYGVKD in the germline V gene. The chain's CDR3 is CAISGDRVSYEQYF. CDR3 DNA sequence: TGTGCCATCAGTGGAGACAGGGTCTCCTACGAGCAGTACTTC.

The chain links TRBV5-5 to TRBJ2-7; 7 nucleotides agree with TRBD2. The V gene's germline CDR1 is SGHKS and CDR2 YYEKEE (reference sequence). Trimming cost V 4 bases and J 2 bases; bases outside gene matches: 6. This CDR3 has 14 amino acids. The CDR3 reads CASSPSGPAYEQYF. The CDR3 region has the DNA TGTGCCAGCAGCCCTAGCGGTCCTGCCTACGAGCAGTACTTC. The variable domain in full, completed from reference TRBV5-5 and TRBJ2-7, reads DAGVTQSPTHLIKTRGQQVTLRCSPISGHKSVSWYQQVLGQGPQFIFQYYEKEERGRGNFPDRFSARQFPNYSSELNVNALLLGDSALYLCASSPSGPAYEQYFGPGTRLTVT.

V and J are TRBV6-5 and TRBJ1-2, with 8 bases that match TRBD1. The CDR3 is made up of 13 amino acids. The V segment lost 7 bases and the J segment 2 bases; nucleotides outside the gene matches: 3. Per germline, CDR1 MNHEY and CDR2 SVGAGI. DNA for the CDR3: TGTGCCAGCACCCGACAGGGGAACTATGGCTACACCTTC. Its protein is CASTRQGNYGYTF.

This clone was detected only a few times. Other DNA sequences from this sample encode an identical CDR3 as well. The rearrangement joins TRBV6-2 or TRBV6-3 to TRBJ1-5; the D is unclear. Trimming pared 4 bases from V and 0 bases from J, leaving 7 bases between. The germline CDR1 and CDR2 sequences are MNHEY and SVGEGT. This CDR3 spans 14 amino acids. Here the CDR3 reads CASSSGNSNQPQHF. The CDR3 DNA reads as TGTGCCAGCAGTTCCGGGAATAGCAATCAGCCCCAGCATTTT.

Only one count was recorded for this clone. This chain connects TRBV19 to TRBJ1-1; the D is unclear. V was cut by 7 bases and J by 0 bases, with 15 bases left in between. Germline loops: CDR1 LNHDA, CDR2 SQIVND (reference sequence). The CDR3 length is 15 residues. The CDR3 reads CASTPSQLVNTEAFF. The CDR3 DNA follows: TGTGCCAGTACCCCTTCCCAACTTGTGAACACTGAAGCTTTCTTT.

This clone was seen a handful of times. The chain joins TRBV3-1 (or the pseudogene TRBV3-2) to TRBJ2-1, with 9 bases that match TRBD1. Trimming at V came to 4 bases and at J to 2 bases, leaving 3 bases not matched to a gene. The CDR3 consists of 15 residues. The V gene's germline CDR1 is LGHDT and CDR2 YNNKEL (reference sequence). CDR3 in DNA: TGTGCCAGCAGCCCTCGGACAGGGGCCTACAATGAGCAGTTCTTC. Protein: CASSPRTGAYNEQFF.

The chain joins TRBV11-2 to TRBJ2-1; D is perhaps TRBD2 (6 bases). Germline loops: CDR1 SGHAT, CDR2 FQNNGV. CDR3 length: 17 amino acids. Trimming removed 6 bases from V and 0 bases from J, with 18 bases in between. In DNA form, the CDR3 reads TGTGCCAGCAGTGTGGCGACGGGAGCTTACTCCTACAATGAGCAGTTCTTC. It codes for CASSVATGAYSYNEQFF.